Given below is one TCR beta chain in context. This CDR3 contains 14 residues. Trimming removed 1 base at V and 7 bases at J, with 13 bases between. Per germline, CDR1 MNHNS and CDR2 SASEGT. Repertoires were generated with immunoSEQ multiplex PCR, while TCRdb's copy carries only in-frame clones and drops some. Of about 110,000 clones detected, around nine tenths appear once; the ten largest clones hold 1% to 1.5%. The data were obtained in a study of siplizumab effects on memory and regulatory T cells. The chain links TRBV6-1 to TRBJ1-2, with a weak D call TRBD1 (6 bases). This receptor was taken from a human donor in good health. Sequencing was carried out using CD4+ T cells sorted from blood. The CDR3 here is CASSEVRGAGGYTF. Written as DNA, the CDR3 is TGTGCCAGCAGTGAAGTCAGGGGCGCGGGTGGCTACACCTTC.